This T cell receptor (beta chain) was retrieved from a study of identical twins. This clonotype was counted only a few times. Its antigen is currently unknown. Study-wide results and caveats: Insertion counts were lower in abundant cord blood beta clonotypes, a trend that memory repertoires did not show.

The junction had 4 bases not matched to a gene; V was cut back by 5 bases and J by 1 base. The CDR3 contains 14 residues. TCRdb ran MiXCR on the 5' RACE reads and lists one entry per CDR3 protein. The table lists a few hundred thousand distinct CDR3 sequences, just under 10% of them singletons. This sample also belongs to another study, concerning yellow fever vaccine responses in identical twins. Turning to that study: It has been reported that, in twins, the vaccine T cell response seemed partly convergent and partly personalized.

The sequencing input was PBMCs. This chain uses TRBV12-3 or TRBV12-4 with TRBJ2-5; 7 bases align to TRBD1. This receptor was identified in a woman younger than 30 in good health. For the CDR3, the DNA is TGTGCCAGCAGTACGGACAGGTTCCAAGAGACCCAGTACTTC. Residues: CASSTDRFQETQYF.